This T cell receptor (beta chain) was sequenced during a study of CD8 T cells in ankylosing spondylitis (dated by TCRdb to the late 2010s). Background for the entire study: To find TCR variants linked to disease, the study profiled T cell receptor beta repertoires in ankylosing spondylitis patients and healthy donors. The full study cohort comprised 25 ankylosing spondylitis patients and over 95 healthy donors. Peripheral blood was sampled, and synovial fluid was also collected from ankylosing spondylitis patients. General study outcomes and caveats: In peripheral blood, the disease-linked clones were found at relatively low frequencies and had a CD8+ phenotype. A TCR beta motif made up of several highly homologous amino acid variants appeared to be characteristic of blood from ankylosing spondylitis patients. Significant enrichment of the disease-linked clones was reported in matched synovial fluid samples from ankylosing spondylitis patients. Some motif variants had previously been reported in the synovial fluid and blood of reactive arthritis patients, which suggests shared mechanisms of disease initiation.

This clonotype was observed at least ten times. Which antigen it targets is not known. Within one base of it there is no much larger clone, and no base qualities were kept. TCRdb names Illumina HiSeq 2500 as the instrument used. TCR beta libraries were prepared by quantitative 5'-RACE with molecular barcodes. The source study handled its data this way. Disease-linked TCR variants were identified with a new computational method built on a probabilistic model of VDJ rearrangement. Using fastp trimming at Q25 and MiXCR clonotype assembly, TCRdb reanalyzed the public sequencing data and kept in-frame beta chains. Each entry merges the rows of one CDR3 protein and shows their most common DNA and genes. The V and J calls reflect TCRdb's pipeline rather than the authors' work. The sample has fewer than 250,000 distinct CDR3 sequences on record, 10% to 13% of them singletons. The top ten clonotypes cover 20% to 25% of the sample.

This receptor was taken from a male donor with ankylosing spondylitis or in good health (not recorded which). Input material: blood, either unsorted or a sorted T cell fraction (not recorded which).

The DNA sequence is TGCAGTGCCCCGGACGGTGGGTCCTACAATGAGCAGTTCTTC. It encodes CSAPDGGSYNEQFF. The chain couples TRBV20-1 to TRBJ2-1, with the D gene too uncertain to name. From the cysteine through the phenylalanine, the CDR3 covers 14 amino acids. Only CDR3 DNA remains: 42 bases, in frame from the first base. The V and J ends are trimmed by 6 bases and 1 base, leaving 13 bases between them. Via the germline V gene (reference sequence), CDR1 is DFQATT and CDR2 SNEGSKA.